A single sample gave rise to the 16 T cell receptor beta chains below, sequenced in a study of vaccination effects on CD4 cells after COVID-19. These receptors' antigens are unknown. Using viral peptide pools, the ViraFEST assay grew out antigen-specific CD4+ T cells prior to sequencing. Culture proceeded for more than 8 days, and CD4+ T cells were then isolated. Negative nucleocapsid antibody tests before and after vaccination confirmed no previous SARS-CoV-2 infection. TCRdb's table, derived via immunoSEQ multiplex PCR, lists solely in-frame clones and lacks some. The sample includes fewer than 25,000 clones, under 75% of them seen just once. The specimen comprised CD4+ T cells from PBMCs cultured with HCoV-OC43 spike peptides, sampled before COVID-19 vaccination. The subset: HCoV-OC43 spike overlapping peptide pool stimulation. The origin of the receptors is a human donor who received a COVID-19 vaccine.

J is TRBJ1-5 and V is TRBV6-5; D is undetermined. Trimming shortened V by 6 bases and J by 0 bases, and 12 bases separated the two germline ends. Germline CDR1 and CDR2: MNHEY and SVGAGI. The CDR3 is 15 amino acids. The CDR3 here is CASRAETYSNQPQHF. CDR3 coding DNA: TGTGCCAGCAGAGCAGAGACCTATAGCAATCAGCCCCAGCATTTT.

The chain is built from TRBV28 and TRBJ1-5; D might be TRBD1 (6 bases). Germline CDR1 MDHEN, CDR2 SYDVKM. The V and J ends lost 8 bases and 7 bases respectively, with 15 bases between them. The CDR3 extends over 13 amino acids. The CDR3 loop reads CASHRDKSQPQHF. DNA of the CDR3: TGTGCCAGCCATCGGGACAAGAGCCAGCCCCAGCATTTT.

CDR3 loop: CASSYSWTDSYEQYF. The CDR3 DNA is TGTGCCAGCAGTTACTCTTGGACGGATTCCTACGAGCAGTACTTC. The genes are TRBV6-5 and TRBJ2-7; D is undetermined. Trimming left V 0 bases short and J 1 base short, with 10 bases between. CDR3 length: 15 residues. The V gene's germline CDR1 is MNHEY and CDR2 SVGAGI.

The chain uses TRBV14 and TRBJ2-1, with D perhaps matching TRBD1 (5 bases). Between the trimmed V and J ends, which lost 3 bases and 0 bases, there was a span of 9 bases. There are 15 residues in the CDR3. CDR1 and CDR2 (germline): SGHDN, FVKESK. The CDR3 DNA follows: TGTGCCAGCAGCCATACAGGTGGCTCCTACAATGAGCAGTTCTTC. Protein sequence: CASSHTGGSYNEQFF.

This chain connects TRBV30 to TRBJ1-2; D ambiguous. V was cut by 4 bases and J by 8 bases, with 14 bases left in between. The germline V gene encodes CDR1 GTSNPN and CDR2 SVGIG (reference sequence). This CDR3 contains 12 residues. In nucleotides, the CDR3 is TGTGCCTGGACTGTAGGTCAGGCCGGCTACACCTTC. It is translated as CAWTVGQAGYTF.

The chain couples TRBV13 to TRBJ1-4; D gene unclear. V lost 5 bases and J lost 0, with 10 bases in between. This CDR3 is built from 15 residues. The germline V gene encodes CDR1 PRHDT and CDR2 FYEKMQ (reference sequence). CDR3 nucleotide sequence: TGTGCCAGCAGCCCCTACAGAGCAACTAATGAAAAACTGTTTTTT. This translates into CASSPYRATNEKLFF.

The count of this clone is one. The CDR3 here is CASSQDLQSTEAFF. As DNA, the CDR3 is TGTGCCAGCAGCCAAGATCTTCAGAGCACTGAAGCTTTCTTT. The chain uses TRBV3-1 (or the pseudogene TRBV3-2) and TRBJ1-1, with D uncertain. V gave up 0 bases and J gave up 4 bases, with 9 bases separating them. Germline V lookup: CDR1 LGHDT, CDR2 YNNKEL (reference sequence). The CDR3 length is 14 residues.

CDR3 sequence: CASSPTSNEQFF. For the CDR3, the DNA is TGCGCCAGCAGCCCGACTAGTAACGAGCAGTTCTTC. The chain recombines TRBV5-1 with TRBJ2-1; TRBD2 might be the D (6 bases). Per the germline V gene, CDR1 is SGHRS and CDR2 is YFSETQ. Trimming stripped 4 bases from V and 10 bases from J, with 12 bases between. The CDR3 has 12 residues.

The rearrangement links TRBV2 to TRBJ2-6, with D maybe TRBD1 (6 bases). The CDR3 spans 17 residues. The ends were cut back, 6 bases at V and 2 bases at J, with 17 bases in the middle. Germline V gives CDR1 SNHLY, CDR2 FYNNEI. The CDR3 is CASSSQGAIAGANVLTF. As DNA, the CDR3 is TGTGCCAGCAGCTCACAGGGCGCAATTGCTGGGGCCAACGTCCTGACTTTC.

This chain connects TRBV2 to TRBJ1-1; 8 nucleotides align to TRBD1. Losses at the gene ends were 6 bases for V and 1 base for J; bases not matched to a gene: 7. Germline values: CDR1 SNHLY, CDR2 FYNNEI. The CDR3 extends over 15 amino acids. CDR3 residues: CASRDRTGGNTEAFF. In nucleotides, the CDR3 is TGTGCCAGCAGGGATCGAACAGGGGGGAACACTGAAGCTTTCTTT.

The chain recombines TRBV12-3 or TRBV12-4 with TRBJ1-4, with D unresolved. V was cut by 7 bases and J by 7 bases, with 13 bases left in between. This CDR3 has 13 residues. The CDR3 protein is CASTRTGREKLFF. Written as DNA, the CDR3 is TGTGCCAGCACCCGGACCGGGCGTGAAAAACTGTTTTTT.

The rearrangement uses TRBV5-8 and TRBJ2-7, with 9 bases that match TRBD2. The V gene end was trimmed by 5 bases and the J gene end by 0 bases; junction bases not matched to a gene: 6. The CDR3 has 15 residues. Germline lookup yields CDR1 SGHTS and CDR2 YDEGEE. The CDR3 reads CASSLAGRSSYEQYF. CDR3 DNA sequence: TGTGCCAGCAGTCTAGCGGGGAGGAGCTCCTACGAGCAGTACTTC.

This clone appeared a single time. This chain links TRBV27 with TRBJ1-5; D not resolved. Germline CDR1 is MNHEY and CDR2 is SMNVEV (reference sequence). The CDR3 loop spans 14 amino acids. With 5 bases removed from V and 2 bases from J, the gap between germline ends came to 10 bases. The CDR3 DNA is TGTGCCAGCAGTACGATTTGGGGCAATCAGCCCCAGCATTTT. Its translation: CASSTIWGNQPQHF.

This clone has more than one count but fewer than ten. CDR3 protein: CASSSLRTSYEQYF. The CDR3 region has the DNA TGTGCCAGCAGTTCACTACGAACTTCCTACGAGCAGTACTTC. The V and J genes are TRBV6-2 or TRBV6-3 and TRBJ2-7; D unresolved. The CDR3 is 14 residues long. V lost 4 bases to trimming and J lost 1 base, with 11 bases between them. Per germline, CDR1 MNHEY and CDR2 SVGEGT.

This rearrangement joins TRBV30 to TRBJ2-4; D is possibly TRBD1 or TRBD2 (5 bases each). The V and J ends lost 5 bases and 2 bases respectively, with 13 bases between them. This CDR3 has 14 residues. Germline CDR1 GTSNPN, CDR2 SVGIG (reference sequence). The CDR3 loop reads CAWGDVGTKNIQYF. The CDR3 nucleotides read TGTGCCTGGGGGGACGTTGGGACCAAAAACATTCAGTACTTC.

The CDR3 spells CASSTSSYNEQFF. The CDR3 DNA follows: TGTGCCAGCTCAACGAGCTCCTACAATGAGCAGTTCTTC. This chain uses TRBV12-3 or TRBV12-4 with TRBJ2-1; D unclear. V lost 8 bases to trimming and J lost 0 bases, with 8 bases between them. The CDR3 spans 13 residues.